This entry describes one T cell receptor beta chain. Original analysis: By means of reference gene primer amplification, nucleated cell counts were estimated. Profiled with immunoSEQ multiplex PCR; TCRdb holds only in-frame clones, not every one. The DNA gave D and trimming, while V, J and clone size come from that table. The sample lists about 400,000 clones, about 86% occurring once. The sample belongs to a study of blood T cell repertoires in COVID-19. Whole-study context: Sites in the United States, Italy and Spain provided acute and convalescent COVID-19 samples.

The germline V gene encodes CDR1 SGHNT and CDR2 YYREEE (reference sequence). Trimming removed 4 bases at V and 4 bases at J, with 20 bases between. CDR3 length: 16 residues. Patients from Seattle were sampled longitudinally, starting during active infection. This clonotype was obtained from a woman in her sixties or seventies with COVID-19, enrolled during active disease. The sample taken for sequencing was peripheral blood. The chain has TRBV5-4 and TRBJ1-1; TRBD1 is a possible D gene (5 bases). The CDR3 DNA follows: TGTGCCAGCAGCGCCCCCCCCCAGGGTTCTCGCACTGAAGCTTTCTTT. Translating it yields CASSAPPQGSRTEAFF. Full variable domain (rest looked up from reference TRBV5-4 and TRBJ1-1): ETGVTQSPTHLIKTRGQQVTLRCSSQSGHNTVSWYQQALGQGPQFIFQYYREEENGRGNFPPRFSGLQFPNYSSELNVNALELDDSALYLCASSAPPQGSRTEAFFGQGTRLTVV.